The 12 T cell receptor beta chains presented below share a single source sample, sequenced in a study of T cells in Graves' hyperthyroidism and ophthalmopathy. Researchers amplified the TCR beta CDR3 regions from RNA transcripts. A first-round RT-PCR of the TCR CDR3 used the HTBI primer set. Each CDR3 protein is one row after TCRdb ran MiXCR on the multiplex PCR reads. In the table there are around 580,000 distinct CDR3 sequences, approximately 44% of which are singletons. The sequenced material came from peripheral blood or thyroid tissue (not recorded which). Source of these receptors: a woman between 18 and 30 years old with Graves' hyperthyroidism.

In this sample, this clonotype turned up many times. V gene TRBV27 combines with J gene TRBJ2-7; 9 bases are a match to TRBD1. The germline gives CDR1 MNHEY, CDR2 SMNVEV (reference sequence). V was clipped by 6 bases and J by 6 bases; unmatched bases: 6. The CDR3 is 13 residues long. The CDR3 DNA reads TGTGCCAGCAGCATCGGGACAGGGTCCGAGCAGTACTTC. Residues: CASSIGTGSEQYF.

Of note for this clonotype: One base away lies a much larger clone, so this may be a sequencing read error. This sequence joins TRBV5-1 and TRBJ1-1; weak D call: TRBD1 (6 bases). CDR1 is SGHRS, CDR2 YFSETQ, per germline. The CDR3 runs 15 residues. This CDR3 is CASSQWGDMNTEALF. In nucleotides, the CDR3 is TGCGCCAGCAGCCAGTGGGGGGACATGAACACTGAAGCTCTCTTT.

This clonotype was recorded many times. The genes are TRBV6-5 and TRBJ1-5; a weak D match, TRBD1 (5 bases). This CDR3 contains 15 residues. CDR1 is MNHEY, CDR2 SVGAGI, per germline. V was cut by 0 bases and J by 4 bases, with 10 bases left in between. The CDR3 region is CASSYSMGRNQPQHF. CDR3 DNA: TGTGCCAGCAGTTACTCGATGGGACGGAATCAGCCCCAGCATTTT.

Concerning this clonotype itself: The junction shows a germline mismatch at one end, possibly a read error. The chain has TRBV6-1 and TRBJ2-6; D assignment may be TRBD1 or TRBD2 (6 bases each). CDR1 and CDR2 from the germline V gene are MNHNS and SASEGT. The CDR3 contains 14 residues. The CDR3 sequence: CASTGFLGGGTEAF. DNA for the CDR3: TGTGCCAGCACGGGGTTCCTCGGAGGGGGTACTGAAGCTTTC.

With respect to this clonotype: A much larger clone differs by one base, so this may be a read error. The V call is TRBV29-1, the J call TRBJ1-1, with D possibly being TRBD1 (5 bases). With 3 bases removed from V and 11 bases from J, the gap between germline ends came to 13 bases. The CDR3 length is 11 residues. Germline V CDR1 and CDR2: SQVTM, ANQGSEA. CDR3 in amino acids: CSVESQGFAFF. CDR3 coding DNA: TGCAGCGTTGAGAGTCAGGGTTTTGCTTTCTTT.

This sequence joins TRBV20-1 and TRBJ2-2; unclear D gene. The CDR3 sequence is 11 residues long. Trimming pared 6 bases from V and 7 bases from J, leaving 9 bases between. In germline, CDR1 is DFQATT, CDR2 SNEGSKA (reference sequence). CDR3 bases: TGCAGTGCGAACCCTAGCGGGGAGCTGTTTTTT. Its translation: CSANPSGELFF.

This clonotype occurred once. The chain uses TRBV7-6 and TRBJ1-3; D not certain. V lost 5 bases and J 0 bases, leaving 11 bases between the germline ends. In germline, CDR1 is SGHVS, CDR2 FNYEAQ. This CDR3 is 15 amino acids long. CDR3 loop: CASSQDGGSGNTIYF. The DNA for the CDR3 is TGTGCCAGCAGCCAAGATGGTGGCTCTGGAAACACCATATATTTT.

The CDR3 region has the DNA TGCAGCGTCCGACAGGGGGGGACTAGTTCCAAGACCCAGTACTTC. Encoded protein: CSVRQGGTSSKTQYF. The V call is TRBV29-1, the J call TRBJ2-5; TRBD1 might be the D (9 bases). CDR3 size: 15 residues. V was trimmed by 6 bases and J by 6 bases, leaving 23 bases between them. Germline V gene data show CDR1 as SQVTM and CDR2 as ANQGSEA.

The rearrangement links TRBV29-1 to TRBJ2-7, with TRBD2 identical over 10 bases. V lost 8 bases to trimming and J lost 3 bases; unmatched junction nucleotides: 4. The germline V gene encodes CDR1 SQVTM and CDR2 ANQGSEA. The CDR3 covers 12 residues. The CDR3 region is CSSLAGGYEQYF. CDR3 nucleotides: TGCAGCAGTTTAGCGGGGGGCTACGAGCAGTACTTC.

This clonotype came up many times. The chain carries TRBV11-3 and TRBJ2-5; D unresolved. Trimming took 3 bases from V and 4 from J, leaving 12 bases between them. The CDR3 contains 14 residues. The germline V gene encodes CDR1 SGHNT and CDR2 YENEEA. The CDR3: CASSFQDLGETQYF. CDR3 nucleotides: TGTGCCAGCAGCTTCCAGGACCTTGGAGAGACCCAGTACTTC.

In its sample, this clonotype was seen a few times. V is TRBV2 and J is TRBJ2-7; 16 nucleotides agree with TRBD2. CDR1 is SNHLY and CDR2 is FYNNEI in the germline V gene. The V segment lost 8 bases and the J segment 6 bases; nucleotides outside the gene matches: 10. The CDR3 contains 16 residues. CDR3 coding DNA: TGTGCCAGCGGGACTAGCGGGAGGGCCAGGTCGCCCGAGCAGTACTTC. Translating gives CASGTSGRARSPEQYF.

This clonotype occurred many times. This chain joins TRBV28 and TRBJ2-7; 12 nucleotides line up with TRBD2. With 6 bases clipped from V and 2 bases from J, the junction kept 5 bases outside the gene matches. The germline gives CDR1 MDHEN, CDR2 SYDVKM. CDR3 length equals 15 residues. CDR3 amino acids: CASSLRTSGTYEQYF. CDR3 nucleotides: TGTGCCAGCAGCCTCCGGACTAGCGGGACCTACGAGCAGTACTTC. Based on the CDR3 plus reference TRBV28 and TRBJ2-7, the full variable domain is DVKVTQSSRYLVKRTGEKVFLECVQDMDHENMFWYRQDPGLGLRLIYFSYDVKMKEKGDIPEGYSVSREKKERFSLILESASTNQTSMYLCASSLRTSGTYEQYFGPGTRLTVT.